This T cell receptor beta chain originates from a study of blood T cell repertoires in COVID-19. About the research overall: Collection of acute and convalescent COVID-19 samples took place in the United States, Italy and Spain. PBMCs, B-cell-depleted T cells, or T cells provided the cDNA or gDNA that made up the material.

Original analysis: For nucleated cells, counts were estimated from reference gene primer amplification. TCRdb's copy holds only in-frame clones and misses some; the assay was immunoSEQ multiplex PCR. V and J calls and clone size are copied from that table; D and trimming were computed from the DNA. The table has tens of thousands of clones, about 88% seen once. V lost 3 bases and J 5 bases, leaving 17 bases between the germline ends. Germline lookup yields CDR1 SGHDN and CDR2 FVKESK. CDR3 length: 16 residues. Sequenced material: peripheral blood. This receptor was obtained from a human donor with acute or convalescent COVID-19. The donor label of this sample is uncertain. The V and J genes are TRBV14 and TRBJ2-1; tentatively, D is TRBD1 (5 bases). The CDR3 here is CASSQMGGWTNNEQFF. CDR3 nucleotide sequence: TGTGCCAGCAGCCAGATGGGTGGGTGGACAAACAATGAGCAGTTCTTC. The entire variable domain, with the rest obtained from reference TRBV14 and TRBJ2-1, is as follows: EAGVTQFPSHSVIEKGQTVTLRCDPISGHDNLYWYRRVMGKEIKFLLHFVKESKQDESGMPNNRFLAERTGGTYSTLKVQPAELEDSGVYFCASSQMGGWTNNEQFFGPGTRLTVL.